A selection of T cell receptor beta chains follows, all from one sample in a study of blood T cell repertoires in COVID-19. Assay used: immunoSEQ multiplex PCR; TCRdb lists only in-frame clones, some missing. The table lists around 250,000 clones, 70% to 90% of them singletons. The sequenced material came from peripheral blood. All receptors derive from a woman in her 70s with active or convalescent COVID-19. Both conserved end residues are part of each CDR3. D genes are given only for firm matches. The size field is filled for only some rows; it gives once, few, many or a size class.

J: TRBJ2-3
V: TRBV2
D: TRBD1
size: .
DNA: TGTGCCAGCAGAAAGGGACAGGGAATAACAGATACGCAGTATTTT
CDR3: CASRKGQGITDTQYF

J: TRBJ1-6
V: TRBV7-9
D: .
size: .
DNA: TGTGCCAGCAGCTTATCGGGCGGGTGGGGATCTTCACCCCTCCACTTT
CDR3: CASSLSGGWGSSPLHF

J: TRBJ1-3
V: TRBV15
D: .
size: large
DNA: TGTGCCACCAGGGTAGTTGACTCTGGAAACACCATATATTTT
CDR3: CATRVVDSGNTIYF

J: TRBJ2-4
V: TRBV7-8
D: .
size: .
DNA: TGTGCCAGCAGGCCGGATTTGGGGGGTTTTGACATTCAGTACTTC
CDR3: CASRPDLGGFDIQYF

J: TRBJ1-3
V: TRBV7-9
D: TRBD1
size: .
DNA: TGTGCCAGCAGCCCGACAGGGCTTTCTGGAAACACCATATATTTT
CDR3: CASSPTGLSGNTIYF

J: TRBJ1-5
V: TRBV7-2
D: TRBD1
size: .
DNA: TGTGCCAGCAGCGTTGGACAGGGTAGCAATCAGCCCCAGCATTTT
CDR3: CASSVGQGSNQPQHF

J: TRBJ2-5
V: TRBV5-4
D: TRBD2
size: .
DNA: TGTGCCAGCAGCGGAGGCGGGGGAGATTGGAGAGAGACCCAGTACTTC
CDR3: CASSGGGGDWRETQYF

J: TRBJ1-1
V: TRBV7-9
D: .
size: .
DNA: TGTGCCAGCAGCTTAGATAACAGGGTGATAGACACTGAAGCTTTCTTT
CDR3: CASSLDNRVIDTEAFF

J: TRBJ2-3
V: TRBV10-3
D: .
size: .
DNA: TGTGCCTCCCGGGGGAGTGGGGATACGCAGTATTTT
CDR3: CASRGSGDTQYF

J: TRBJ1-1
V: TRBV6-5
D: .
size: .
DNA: TGTGCCGTTTCTTCCAGTCGCGGCACTGAAGTTTTCTTT
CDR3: CAVSSSRGTEVFF

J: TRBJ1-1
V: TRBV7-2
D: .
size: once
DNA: TGTGCCAGCAGCTTAGCGGGTTGGGAGGGAGCCATGACTGAAGCTTTCTTT
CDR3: CASSLAGWEGAMTEAFF

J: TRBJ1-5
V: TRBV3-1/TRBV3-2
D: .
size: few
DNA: TGTGCCAGCAGTCCAGGTAGCAATCAGCCCCAGCATTTT
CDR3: CASSPGSNQPQHF

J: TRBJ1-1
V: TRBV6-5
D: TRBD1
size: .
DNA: TGTGCCAGCAGTACGGACAGGAGGAACACTGAAGCTTTCTTT
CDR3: CASSTDRRNTEAFF

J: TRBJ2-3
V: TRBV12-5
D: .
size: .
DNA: TGTGCTAGTGGTTGGTGGGGCGGGGCCCACACAGATACGCAGTATTTT
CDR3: CASGWWGGAHTDTQYF

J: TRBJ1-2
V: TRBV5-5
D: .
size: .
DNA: TGTGCCAGCAGCTCCCTGTCACGCGGGCGCCTCTTC
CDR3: CASSSLSRGRLF

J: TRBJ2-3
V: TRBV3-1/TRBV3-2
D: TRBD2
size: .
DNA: TGTGCCAGCAGCCAAGTAGCGGGGGCCACAGATACGCAGTATTTT
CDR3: CASSQVAGATDTQYF

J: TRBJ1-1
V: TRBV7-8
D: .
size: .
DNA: TGTGCCAGCAGCTTTCGACAGGTCCAGAACACTGAAGCTTTCTTT
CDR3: CASSFRQVQNTEAFF

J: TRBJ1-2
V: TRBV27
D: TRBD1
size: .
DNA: TGTGCCAGCGGGGACAGGGGTAGATATGGCTACACCTTC
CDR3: CASGDRGRYGYTF

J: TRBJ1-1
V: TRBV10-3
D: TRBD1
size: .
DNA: TGTGCCATCAGTGAGTCGACGGCGGGCCCAGGGGGTAAAACTGAAGCTTTCTTT
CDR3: CAISESTAGPGGKTEAFF

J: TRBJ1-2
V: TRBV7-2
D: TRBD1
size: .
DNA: TGTGCCAGCAGTCCAGAGGGGGCAACAGGGGCCTATGGCTACACCTTC
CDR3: CASSPEGATGAYGYTF

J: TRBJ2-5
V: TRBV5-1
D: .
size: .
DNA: TGCGCCAGCAGCTTGATCGGAGCCCAAGAGACCCAGTACTTC
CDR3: CASSLIGAQETQYF

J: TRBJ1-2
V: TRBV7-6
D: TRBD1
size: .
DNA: TGTGCCAGCAGCACCGGACAGGGTAACTATGGCTACACCTTC
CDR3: CASSTGQGNYGYTF

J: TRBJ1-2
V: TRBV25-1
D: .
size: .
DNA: TGTGCCAGCAGTCAGGAGCGGGGGTATGGCTACACCTTC
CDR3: CASSQERGYGYTF

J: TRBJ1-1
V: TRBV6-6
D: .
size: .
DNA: TGTGCCAGCAGTTACACCTCCGCTATGAACACTGAAGCTTTCTTT
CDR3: CASSYTSAMNTEAFF

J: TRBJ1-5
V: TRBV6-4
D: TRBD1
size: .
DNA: TGTGCCAGCATACGGGACAGCTCTAATCAGCCCCAGCATTTT
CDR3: CASIRDSSNQPQHF

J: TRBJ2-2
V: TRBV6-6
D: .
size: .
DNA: TGTGCCAGCACCCCGACTAGTCCCGGGGAGCTGTTTTTT
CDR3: CASTPTSPGELFF

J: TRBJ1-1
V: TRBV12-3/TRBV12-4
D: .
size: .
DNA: TGTGCCAGCAGTCTCCTCGAGAGTGAAGCTTTCTTT
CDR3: CASSLLESEAFF

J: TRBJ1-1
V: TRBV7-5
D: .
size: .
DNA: TGTGCCAGAAGCGGGGACAGGGGGTCTTGGAACACTGAAGCTTTCTTT
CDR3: CARSGDRGSWNTEAFF

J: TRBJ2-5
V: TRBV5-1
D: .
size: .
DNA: TGCGCCAGCAGCTTGGTCGGCAGGGAACGGGGGGAGACCCAGTACTTC
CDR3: CASSLVGRERGETQYF

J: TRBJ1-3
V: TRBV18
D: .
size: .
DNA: TGTGCCGGATCCCTTACGACAGGCTCTGGAAACACCATATATTTT
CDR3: CAGSLTTGSGNTIYF

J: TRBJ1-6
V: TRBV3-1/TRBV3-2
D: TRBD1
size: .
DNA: TGTGCCAGCACCCTAGGGACAGGGGTTAATTCACCCCTCCACTTT
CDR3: CASTLGTGVNSPLHF

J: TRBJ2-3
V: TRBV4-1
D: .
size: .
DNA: TGCGCCAGCAGCCAAGTGGCGGGTACGCAGTATTTT
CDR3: CASSQVAGTQYF

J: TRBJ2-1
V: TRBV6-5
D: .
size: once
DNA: TGTGCCAGCAAAGGAGGGCAGGGTTACAATGAGCAGTTCTTC
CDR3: CASKGGQGYNEQFF

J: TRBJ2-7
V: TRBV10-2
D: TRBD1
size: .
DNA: TGCGCCAGCAGTGGACAGGGGGCGCAGGAGCAGTACTTC
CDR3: CASSGQGAQEQYF

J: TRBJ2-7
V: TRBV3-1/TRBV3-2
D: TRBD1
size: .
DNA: TGTGCCAGCAGCACCAGGACAGGGGAGCAGTACTTC
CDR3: CASSTRTGEQYF

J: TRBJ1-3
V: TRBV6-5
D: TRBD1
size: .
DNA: TGTGCCAGCAGCCGTGGGACAGAATTGGGAAACACCATATATTTT
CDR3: CASSRGTELGNTIYF

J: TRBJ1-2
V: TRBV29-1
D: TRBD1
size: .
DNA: TGCAGCGTTGAAGCCGGGACAGGGAAGCCCTACTACACCTTC
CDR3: CSVEAGTGKPYYTF

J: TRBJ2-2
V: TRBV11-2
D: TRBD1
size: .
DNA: TGTGCCAGCAGCTCTTGGACAGGCTTGAGCACCGGGGAGCTGTTTTTT
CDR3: CASSSWTGLSTGELFF

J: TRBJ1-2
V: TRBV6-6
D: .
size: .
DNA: TGTGCCAGCAGTTGGGAGGGCTCATATGGCTACACCTTC
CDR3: CASSWEGSYGYTF

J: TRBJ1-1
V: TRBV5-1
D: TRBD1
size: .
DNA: TGCGCCAGCAGTCCCGGGACAGGGGGCCGGTACACTGAAGCTTTCTTT
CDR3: CASSPGTGGRYTEAFF

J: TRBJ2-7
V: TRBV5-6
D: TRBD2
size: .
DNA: TGTGCCAGCAGCTTGGGAGGGGGACTAGAGGGCTACGAGCAGTACTTC
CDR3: CASSLGGGLEGYEQYF

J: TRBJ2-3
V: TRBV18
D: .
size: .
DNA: TGTGCCAGCTCACCACCGAGCGGAGATACGCAGTATTTT
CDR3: CASSPPSGDTQYF

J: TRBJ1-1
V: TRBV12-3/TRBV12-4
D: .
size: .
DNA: TGTGCCAGCAGTTTTAGGGCGCGGGCTGAAGCTTTCTTT
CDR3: CASSFRARAEAFF

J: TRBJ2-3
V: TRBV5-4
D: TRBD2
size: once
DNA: TGTGCCAGCAGCTTCTCAGCGGGAGCTAGCACAGATACGCAGTATTTT
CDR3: CASSFSAGASTDTQYF

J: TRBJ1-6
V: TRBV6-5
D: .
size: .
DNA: TGTGCCACCAGGGAGGTGTCCTATAATTCACCCCTCCACTTT
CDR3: CATREVSYNSPLHF

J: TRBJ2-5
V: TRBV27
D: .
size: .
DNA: TGTGCCAGCAGCCCCCGGTATGGAGAGACCCAGTACTTC
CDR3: CASSPRYGETQYF

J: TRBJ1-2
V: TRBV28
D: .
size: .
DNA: TGTGCCAGCAGTTACCCCCAGGGCTGGACCTATGGCTACACCTTC
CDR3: CASSYPQGWTYGYTF

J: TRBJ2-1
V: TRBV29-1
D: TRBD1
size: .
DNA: TGCAGCGTTGCGGTGAGGACAGGGGTAAATGAGCAGTTCTTC
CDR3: CSVAVRTGVNEQFF

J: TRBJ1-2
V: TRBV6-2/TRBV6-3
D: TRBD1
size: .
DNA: TGTGCCAGCAGTTTGAGACAGGGGGTAGACGACACCTTC
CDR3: CASSLRQGVDDTF

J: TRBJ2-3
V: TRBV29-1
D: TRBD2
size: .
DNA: TGCAGCGCTACTAGCGGGAACACAGATACGCAGTATTTT
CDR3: CSATSGNTDTQYF

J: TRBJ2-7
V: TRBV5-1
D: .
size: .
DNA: TGCGCCAGCAGCTTGGAAAATCCGGGGGTACGTGAGCAGTACTTC
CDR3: CASSLENPGVREQYF

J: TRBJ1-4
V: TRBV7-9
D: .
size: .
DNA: TGTGCCAGCAGCGAACAGGAAAAACTGTTTTTT
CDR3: CASSEQEKLFF